A selection of T cell receptor beta chains follows, all from one sample in a study of OX40 agonist ivuxolimab in advanced cancers. Libraries were prepared by immunoSEQ multiplex PCR; TCRdb keeps only in-frame clonotypes and omits some of them. The sample includes about 84,000 clones, more than 75% of them seen just once. The specimen comprised CD4+ or CD8+ T cells sorted from blood, sampled in a trial of the OX40 agonist ivuxolimab. These receptors all stem from an adult with an advanced solid tumor such as melanoma, head and neck, liver or kidney cancer. The CDR3 runs from the conserved cysteine through the conserved F or W. A D gene is named only where the DNA matches it firmly. Size tells how often a clone was seen (once, few, many) or the class of an expanded clone, and some rows leave it out.

V: TRBV28
J: TRBJ1-4
size: .
D: TRBD1
DNA: TGTGCCAGCAGTTCCGACAGGGGAAATGAAAAACTGTTTTTT
CDR3: CASSSDRGNEKLFF

V: TRBV4-1
J: TRBJ2-3
size: .
D: .
DNA: TGCGCCAGCAGCGGGCGGGGAGCGGGTTTCACAGATACGCAGTATTTT
CDR3: CASSGRGAGFTDTQYF

V: TRBV5-5
J: TRBJ2-3
size: .
D: TRBD1
DNA: TGTGCCAGCAGCTTCCCGACAGGGGGTCCAGATACGCAGTATTTT
CDR3: CASSFPTGGPDTQYF

V: TRBV5-4
J: TRBJ1-1
size: .
D: TRBD1
DNA: TGTGCCAGCGGTACAGGGGAGAAGAAGATCACTGAAGCTTTCTTT
CDR3: CASGTGEKKITEAFF

V: TRBV7-2
J: TRBJ2-3
size: .
D: .
DNA: TGTGCCAGCAGCTTAGGGGGGAAGAAGTCGGCAGATACGCAGTATTTT
CDR3: CASSLGGKKSADTQYF

V: TRBV2
J: TRBJ1-3
size: .
D: .
DNA: TGTGCCAGCACCCCCTCGGGATTTTACTCTGGAAACACCATATATTTT
CDR3: CASTPSGFYSGNTIYF

V: TRBV7-2
J: TRBJ2-1
size: .
D: TRBD2
DNA: TGTGCCAGCAGCTTAAGCGGGGGCGTTCACAATGAGCAGTTCTTC
CDR3: CASSLSGGVHNEQFF

V: TRBV6-4
J: TRBJ2-7
size: few
D: TRBD1
DNA: TGTGCCAGCAGTACCCTTGAAGGGGGCACCTACGAGCAGTACTTC
CDR3: CASSTLEGGTYEQYF

V: TRBV9
J: TRBJ2-4
size: .
D: .
DNA: TGTGCCAGCAGCATTACGGACTCAGGACAAAACATTCAGTACTTC
CDR3: CASSITDSGQNIQYF

V: TRBV4-3
J: TRBJ1-6
size: .
D: TRBD1
DNA: TGCGCCAGCAGCCAAGACGGGGGACAGGGGAAAGTAAATAATTCACCCCTCCACTTT
CDR3: CASSQDGGQGKVNNSPLHF

V: TRBV5-1
J: TRBJ2-5
size: .
D: .
DNA: TGCGCCAGCAACGATGGGAACCGGGAGACCCAGTACTTC
CDR3: CASNDGNRETQYF

V: TRBV28
J: TRBJ1-3
size: .
D: .
DNA: TGTGCCAGCAGTTTGAGCAGCCACTCTGGAAACACCATATATTTT
CDR3: CASSLSSHSGNTIYF

V: TRBV7-2
J: TRBJ1-5
size: .
D: .
DNA: TGTGCCAGCAGCTTAGCAGAGCAGCCCCAGCATTTT
CDR3: CASSLAEQPQHF

V: TRBV28
J: TRBJ1-2
size: .
D: TRBD1
DNA: TGTGCCAGCAGTACATCCCGGGACAGAAATATCTATGGCTACACCTTC
CDR3: CASSTSRDRNIYGYTF

V: TRBV11-1
J: TRBJ2-5
size: .
D: TRBD1
DNA: TGTGCCAGCGGAGACAGGGAAGCTTTGGAGACCCAGTACTTC
CDR3: CASGDREALETQYF

V: TRBV7-9
J: TRBJ2-3
size: .
D: TRBD2
DNA: TGTGCCAGCAGCTTATCTACGATAGCGGGTACGCAGTATTTT
CDR3: CASSLSTIAGTQYF

V: TRBV7-9
J: TRBJ1-1
size: .
D: .
DNA: TGTGCCAGCAGCCCCTCCGAGAAAGCTTTCTTT
CDR3: CASSPSEKAFF

V: TRBV7-2
J: TRBJ1-1
size: .
D: TRBD1
DNA: TGTGCCAGCAAGGGACAGGGGGCTTCGGGCACTGAAGCTTTCTTT
CDR3: CASKGQGASGTEAFF

V: TRBV13
J: TRBJ2-5
size: few
D: .
DNA: TGTGCCAGCAGCTCGCTCGGGGAGACCCAGTACTTC
CDR3: CASSSLGETQYF

V: TRBV19
J: TRBJ2-2
size: once
D: .
DNA: TGTGCCAGTAGGGGCAACAGGGCGACCGGGGAGCTGTTTTTT
CDR3: CASRGNRATGELFF

V: TRBV27
J: TRBJ2-2
size: .
D: .
DNA: TGTGCCAGCAGTTTCCGCACCGGGGAGCTGTTTTTT
CDR3: CASSFRTGELFF

V: TRBV7-2
J: TRBJ1-2
size: .
D: .
DNA: TGTGCCAGCAGCTTAGGCAGTAGTGGCTACACCTTC
CDR3: CASSLGSSGYTF

V: TRBV9
J: TRBJ2-5
size: .
D: .
DNA: TGTGCCAGCAGCGTAAGTCCCTACGGGACAAACCTCCGAGAGACCCAGTACTTC
CDR3: CASSVSPYGTNLRETQYF

V: TRBV6-4
J: TRBJ2-3
size: .
D: .
DNA: TGTGCCAGCAGTCTGGGACTTACCACAGATACGCAGTATTTT
CDR3: CASSLGLTTDTQYF

V: TRBV6-6
J: TRBJ1-2
size: .
D: .
DNA: TGTGCCAGCACCGACATCCCTCACTATGGCTACACCTTC
CDR3: CASTDIPHYGYTF

V: TRBV20-1
J: TRBJ2-7
size: .
D: .
DNA: TGCAGTGCGAAAAGGGACTACGAGCAGTACTTC
CDR3: CSAKRDYEQYF

V: TRBV29-1
J: TRBJ2-7
size: .
D: .
DNA: TGCAGCGTTGTTGGGGTCCGGGGCGGGCAGTACTTC
CDR3: CSVVGVRGGQYF

V: TRBV14
J: TRBJ2-5
size: .
D: .
DNA: TGTGCCAGCAGCCCCACCCCGTACCAAGAGACCCAGTACTTC
CDR3: CASSPTPYQETQYF

V: TRBV25-1
J: TRBJ2-2
size: few
D: .
DNA: TGTGCCAGCAGTGATCCAGGGGCGGCCACCGGGGAGCTGTTTTTT
CDR3: CASSDPGAATGELFF

V: TRBV6-4
J: TRBJ2-7
size: .
D: .
DNA: TGTGCCAGCAGTGACTCGAATTGGTACGAGCAGTACTTC
CDR3: CASSDSNWYEQYF